This T cell receptor beta chain was identified during a study of PD-1 blockade in classical Hodgkin lymphoma. Germline trimming cut 4 bases from V and 1 base from J; bases unmatched to any gene: 3. The CDR3 sequence is 15 residues long. Germline CDR1 reads SGHRS; CDR2 reads YFSETQ. Notes on the study in general: Newly diagnosed patients reportedly trailed healthy donors in baseline TCR diversity. Why the repertoires differ is still unclear, perhaps disease activity or prior therapy.

Turning to this clone: What it recognizes is unknown.

Time point defined: newly diagnosed, previously untreated cHL patient sample. Comparators were PBMCs taken from newly diagnosed, untreated classical Hodgkin lymphoma. Some clones are missing from TCRdb's copy, which holds only in-frame ones; the method was immunoSEQ multiplex PCR. The table shows about 15,000 clones, with about four fifths occurring only once. The sequence was obtained from a human donor with classical Hodgkin lymphoma. The sample consisted of peripheral blood mononuclear cells (PBMCs). The chain employs TRBV5-1 and TRBJ2-3; 10 bases fit TRBD2. The CDR3 protein is CASSRGTSGTDTQYF. CDR3 nucleotide sequence: TGCGCCAGCAGCAGAGGGACTAGCGGCACAGATACGCAGTATTTT.